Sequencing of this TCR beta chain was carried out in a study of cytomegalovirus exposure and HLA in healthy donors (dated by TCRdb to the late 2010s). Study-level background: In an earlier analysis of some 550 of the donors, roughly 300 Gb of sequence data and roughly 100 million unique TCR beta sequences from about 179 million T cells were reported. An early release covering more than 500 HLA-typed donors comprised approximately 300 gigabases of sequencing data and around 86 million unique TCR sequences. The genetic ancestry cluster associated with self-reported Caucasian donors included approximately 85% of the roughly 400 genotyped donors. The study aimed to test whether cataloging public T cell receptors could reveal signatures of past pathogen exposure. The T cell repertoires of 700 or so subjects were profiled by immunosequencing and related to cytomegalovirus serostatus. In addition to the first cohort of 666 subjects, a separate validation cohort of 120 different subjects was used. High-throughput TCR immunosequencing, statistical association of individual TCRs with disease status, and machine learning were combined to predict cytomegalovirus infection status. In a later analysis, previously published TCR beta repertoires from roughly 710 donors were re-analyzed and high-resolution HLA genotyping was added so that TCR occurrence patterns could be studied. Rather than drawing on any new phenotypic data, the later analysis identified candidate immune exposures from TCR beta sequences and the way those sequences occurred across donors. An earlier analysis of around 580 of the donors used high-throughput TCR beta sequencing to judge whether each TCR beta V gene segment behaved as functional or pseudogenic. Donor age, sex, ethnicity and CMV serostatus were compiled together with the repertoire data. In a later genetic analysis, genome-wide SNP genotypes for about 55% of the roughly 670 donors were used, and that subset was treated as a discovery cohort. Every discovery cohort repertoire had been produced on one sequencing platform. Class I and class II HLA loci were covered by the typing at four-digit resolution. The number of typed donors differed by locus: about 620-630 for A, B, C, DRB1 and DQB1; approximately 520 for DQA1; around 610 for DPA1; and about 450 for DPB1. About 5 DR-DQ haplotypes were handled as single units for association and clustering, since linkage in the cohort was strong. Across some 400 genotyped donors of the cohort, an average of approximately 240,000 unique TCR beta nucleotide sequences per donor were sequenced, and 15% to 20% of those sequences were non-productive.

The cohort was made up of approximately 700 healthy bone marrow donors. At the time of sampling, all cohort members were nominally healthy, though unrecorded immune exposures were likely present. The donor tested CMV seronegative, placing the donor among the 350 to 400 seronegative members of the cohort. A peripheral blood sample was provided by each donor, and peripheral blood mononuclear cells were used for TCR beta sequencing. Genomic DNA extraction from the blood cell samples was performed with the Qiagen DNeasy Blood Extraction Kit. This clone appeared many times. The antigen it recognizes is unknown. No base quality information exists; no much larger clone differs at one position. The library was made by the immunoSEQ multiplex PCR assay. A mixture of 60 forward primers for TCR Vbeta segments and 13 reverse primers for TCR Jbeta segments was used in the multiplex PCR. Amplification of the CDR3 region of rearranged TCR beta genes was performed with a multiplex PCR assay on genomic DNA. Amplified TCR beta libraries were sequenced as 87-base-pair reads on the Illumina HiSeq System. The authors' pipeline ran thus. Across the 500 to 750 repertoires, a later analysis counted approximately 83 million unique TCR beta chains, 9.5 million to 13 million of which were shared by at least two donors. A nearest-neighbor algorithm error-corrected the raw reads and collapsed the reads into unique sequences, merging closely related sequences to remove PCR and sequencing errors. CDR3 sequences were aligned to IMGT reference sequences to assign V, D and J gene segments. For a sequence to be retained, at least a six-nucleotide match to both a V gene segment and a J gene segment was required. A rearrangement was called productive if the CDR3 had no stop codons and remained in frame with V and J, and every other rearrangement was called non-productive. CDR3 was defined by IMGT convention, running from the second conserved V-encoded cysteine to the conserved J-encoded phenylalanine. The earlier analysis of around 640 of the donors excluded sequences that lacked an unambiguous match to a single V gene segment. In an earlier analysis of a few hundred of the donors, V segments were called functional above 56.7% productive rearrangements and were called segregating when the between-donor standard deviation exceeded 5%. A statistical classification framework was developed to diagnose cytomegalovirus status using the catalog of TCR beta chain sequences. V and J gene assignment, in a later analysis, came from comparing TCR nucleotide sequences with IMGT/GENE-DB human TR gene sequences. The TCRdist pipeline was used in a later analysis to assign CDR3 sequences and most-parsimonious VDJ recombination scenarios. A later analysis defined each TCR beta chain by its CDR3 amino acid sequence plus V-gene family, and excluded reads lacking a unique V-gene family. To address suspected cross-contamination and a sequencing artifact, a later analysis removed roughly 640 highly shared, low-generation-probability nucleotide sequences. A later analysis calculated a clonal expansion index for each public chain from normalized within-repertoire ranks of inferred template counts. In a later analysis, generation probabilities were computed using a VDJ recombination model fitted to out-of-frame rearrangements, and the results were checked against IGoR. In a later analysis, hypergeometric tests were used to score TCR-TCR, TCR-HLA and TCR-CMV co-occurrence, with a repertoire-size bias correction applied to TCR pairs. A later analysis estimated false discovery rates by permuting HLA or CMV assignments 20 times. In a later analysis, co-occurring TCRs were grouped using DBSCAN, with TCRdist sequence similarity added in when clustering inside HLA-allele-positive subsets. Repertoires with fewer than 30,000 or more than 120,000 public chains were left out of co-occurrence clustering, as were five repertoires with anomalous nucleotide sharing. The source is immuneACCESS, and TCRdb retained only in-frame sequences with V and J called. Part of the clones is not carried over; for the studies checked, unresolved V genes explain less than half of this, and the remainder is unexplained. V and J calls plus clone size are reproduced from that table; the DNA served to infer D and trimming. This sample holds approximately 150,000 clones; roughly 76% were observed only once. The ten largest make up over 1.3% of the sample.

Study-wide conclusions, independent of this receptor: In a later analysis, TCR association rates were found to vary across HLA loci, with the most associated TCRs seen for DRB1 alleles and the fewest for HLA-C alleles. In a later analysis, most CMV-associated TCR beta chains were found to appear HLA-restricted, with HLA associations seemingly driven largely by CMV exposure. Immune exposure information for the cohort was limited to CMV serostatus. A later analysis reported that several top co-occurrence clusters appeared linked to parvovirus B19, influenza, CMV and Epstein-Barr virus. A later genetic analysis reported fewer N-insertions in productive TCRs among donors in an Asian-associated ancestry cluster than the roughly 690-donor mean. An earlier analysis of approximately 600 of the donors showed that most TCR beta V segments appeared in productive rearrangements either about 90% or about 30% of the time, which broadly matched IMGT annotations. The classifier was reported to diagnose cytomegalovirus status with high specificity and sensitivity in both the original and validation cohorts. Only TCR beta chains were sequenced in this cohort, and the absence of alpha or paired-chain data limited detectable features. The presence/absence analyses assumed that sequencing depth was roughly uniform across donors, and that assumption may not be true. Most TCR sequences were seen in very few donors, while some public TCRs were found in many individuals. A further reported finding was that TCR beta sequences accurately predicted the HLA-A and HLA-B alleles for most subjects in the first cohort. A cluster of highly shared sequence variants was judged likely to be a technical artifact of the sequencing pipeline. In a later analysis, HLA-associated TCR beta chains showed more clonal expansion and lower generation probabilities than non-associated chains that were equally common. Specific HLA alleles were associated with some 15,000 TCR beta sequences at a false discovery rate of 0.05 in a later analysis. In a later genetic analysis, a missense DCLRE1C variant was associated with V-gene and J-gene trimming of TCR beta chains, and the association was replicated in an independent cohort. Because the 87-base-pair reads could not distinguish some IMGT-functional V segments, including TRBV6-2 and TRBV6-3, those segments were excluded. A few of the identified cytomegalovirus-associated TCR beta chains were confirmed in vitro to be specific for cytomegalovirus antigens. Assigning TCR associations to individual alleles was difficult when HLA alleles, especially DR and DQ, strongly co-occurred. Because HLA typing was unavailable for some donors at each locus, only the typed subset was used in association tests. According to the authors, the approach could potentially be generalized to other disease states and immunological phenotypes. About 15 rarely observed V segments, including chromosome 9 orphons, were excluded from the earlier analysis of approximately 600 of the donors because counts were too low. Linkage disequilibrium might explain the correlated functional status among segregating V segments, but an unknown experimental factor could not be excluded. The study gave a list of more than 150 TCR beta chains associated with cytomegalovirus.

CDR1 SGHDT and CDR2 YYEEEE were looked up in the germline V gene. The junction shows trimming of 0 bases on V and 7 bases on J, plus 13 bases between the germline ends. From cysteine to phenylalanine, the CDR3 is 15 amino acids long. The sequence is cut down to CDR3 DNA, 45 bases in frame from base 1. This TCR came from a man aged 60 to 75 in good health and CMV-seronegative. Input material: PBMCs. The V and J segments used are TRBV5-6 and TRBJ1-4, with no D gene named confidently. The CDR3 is CASSLDVGLGEKLFF. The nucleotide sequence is TGTGCCAGCAGCTTGGATGTGGGCCTGGGTGAAAAACTGTTTTTT. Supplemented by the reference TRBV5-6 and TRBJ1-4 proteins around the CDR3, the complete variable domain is DAGVTQSPTHLIKTRGQQVTLRCSPKSGHDTVSWYQQALGQGPQFIFQYYEEEERQRGNFPDRFSGHQFPNYSSELNVNALLLGDSALYLCASSLDVGLGEKLFFGSGTQLSVL.